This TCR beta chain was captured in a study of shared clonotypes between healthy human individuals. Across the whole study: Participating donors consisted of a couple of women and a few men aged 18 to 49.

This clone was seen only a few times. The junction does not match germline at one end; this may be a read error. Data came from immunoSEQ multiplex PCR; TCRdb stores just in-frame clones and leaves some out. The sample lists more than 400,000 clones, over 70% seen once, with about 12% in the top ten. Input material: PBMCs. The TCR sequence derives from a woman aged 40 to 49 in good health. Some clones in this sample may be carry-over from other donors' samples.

In nucleotides, the CDR3 is TGTGCCAGCAGTGTATGGAGCACCGGGGAGCTGTTTTTT. Amino acid sequence: CASSVWSTGELFF. The genes are TRBV28 and TRBJ2-2; D not certain. CDR3 length: 13 residues. CDR1 MDHEN and CDR2 SYDVKM come from the germline V gene.